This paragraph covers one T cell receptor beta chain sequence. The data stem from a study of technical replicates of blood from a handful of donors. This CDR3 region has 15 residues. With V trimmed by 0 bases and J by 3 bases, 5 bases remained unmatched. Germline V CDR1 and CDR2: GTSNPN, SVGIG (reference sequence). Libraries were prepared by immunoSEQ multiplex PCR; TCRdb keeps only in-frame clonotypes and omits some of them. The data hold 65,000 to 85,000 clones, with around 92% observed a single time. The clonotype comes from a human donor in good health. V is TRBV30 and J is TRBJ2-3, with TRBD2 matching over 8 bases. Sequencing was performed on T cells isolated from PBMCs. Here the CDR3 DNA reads TGTGCCTGGAGTGTGGGAGCGGGAGAAACAGATACGCAGTATTTT. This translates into CAWSVGAGETDTQYF.